This paragraph covers one TCR beta chain sequence. The PCR used 60 Vbeta and 13 Jbeta primers. The method was immunoSEQ multiplex PCR; TCRdb's version includes in-frame clones alone and lacks a portion of them. The sample records some 57,000 clones, 65% to 80% being singletons. The CDR3 sequence is 17 residues long. In germline, CDR1 is SGHDN, CDR2 FVKESK. The V and J ends lost 0 bases and 3 bases respectively, with 15 bases between them. This specimen comes from a study of cytomegalovirus exposure and HLA in healthy donors. The receptor comes from a woman under 40 in good health and CMV-seronegative. V and J are TRBV14 and TRBJ2-1; a possible D gene is TRBD2 (5 bases). Sequencing input: PBMCs. The CDR3 spells CASSQDSSVRDYNEQFF. CDR3 sequence (DNA): TGTGCCAGCAGCCAAGATAGTAGCGTAAGGGACTACAATGAGCAGTTCTTC. Supplemented by reference TRBV14 and TRBJ2-1, the full variable domain reads EAGVTQFPSHSVIEKGQTVTLRCDPISGHDNLYWYRRVMGKEIKFLLHFVKESKQDESGMPNNRFLAERTGGTYSTLKVQPAELEDSGVYFCASSQDSSVRDYNEQFFGPGTRLTVL.